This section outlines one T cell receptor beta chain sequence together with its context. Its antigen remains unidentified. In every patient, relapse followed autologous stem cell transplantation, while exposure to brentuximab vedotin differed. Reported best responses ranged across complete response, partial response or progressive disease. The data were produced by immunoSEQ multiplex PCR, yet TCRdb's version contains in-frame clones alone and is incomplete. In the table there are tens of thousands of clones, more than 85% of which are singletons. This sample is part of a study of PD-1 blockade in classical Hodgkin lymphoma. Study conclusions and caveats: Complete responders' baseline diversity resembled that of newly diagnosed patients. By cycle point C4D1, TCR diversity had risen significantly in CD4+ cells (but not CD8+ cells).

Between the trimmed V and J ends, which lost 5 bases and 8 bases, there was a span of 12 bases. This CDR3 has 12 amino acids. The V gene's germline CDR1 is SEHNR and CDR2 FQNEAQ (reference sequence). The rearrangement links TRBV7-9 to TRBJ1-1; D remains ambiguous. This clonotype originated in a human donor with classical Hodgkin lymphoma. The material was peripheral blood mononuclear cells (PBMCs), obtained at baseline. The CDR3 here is CASSPQGPEAFF. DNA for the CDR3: TGTGCCAGCAGCCCCCAAGGACCCGAAGCTTTCTTT. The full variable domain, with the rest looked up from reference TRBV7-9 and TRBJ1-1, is DTGVSQNPRHKITKRGQNVTFRCDPISEHNRLYWYRQTLGQGPEFLTYFQNEAQLEKSRLLSDRFSAERPKGSFSTLEIQRTEQGDSAMYLCASSPQGPEAFFGQGTRLTVV.